The present TCR beta chain was sequenced within a study of cytotoxic CD8 clonotypes in ibrutinib-treated CLL. Using immunoSEQ multiplex PCR, the repertoire was profiled, and TCRdb retains in-frame clones only, with some absent. The sample lists roughly 17,000 clones; approximately 60% were seen once. This clone was recorded only once. In germline, CDR1 is KGHSH, CDR2 LQKENI. The J segment lost 7 bases and the V segment lost 0 bases, leaving 3 bases of the junction unmatched. CDR3 size: 14 residues. This TCR was sampled from a human donor with chronic lymphocytic leukemia. The starting material was PBMCs, obtained after 12 months of ibrutinib treatment. The rearrangement uses TRBV18 and TRBJ2-1; 7 bases fit TRBD2. CDR3 residues: CASSPPGGLNEQFF. The CDR3 nucleotides are TGTGCCAGCTCACCACCGGGGGGACTAAATGAGCAGTTCTTC.